These T cell receptor beta chains were read from a single sample in a study of T cell responses to AZD1222 COVID-19 vaccine. The data were produced by immunoSEQ multiplex PCR, yet TCRdb's version contains in-frame clones alone and is incomplete. This table holds around 99,000 clones, around 90% found once. The material sequenced was peripheral blood, taken on day 0 of MenACWY control vaccination. These receptors were taken from an adult in good health. The CDR3 runs from the conserved cysteine through the conserved F or W. D genes are given only for firm matches. Some rows mark clone size as missing; the rest say once, few, many or name a class of expanded clone.

D gene	V gene	clone size	J gene	CDR3 protein	CDR3 DNA
-	TRBV7-9	-	TRBJ1-2	CASSLNMGSYGYTF	TGTGCCAGCAGCTTAAACATGGGGAGCTATGGCTACACCTTC
-	TRBV5-1	-	TRBJ2-2	CASSLFGVTANTGELFF	TGCGCCAGCAGCTTGTTCGGAGTCACGGCGAACACCGGGGAGCTGTTTTTT
TRBD1	TRBV30	once	TRBJ2-1	CAWGQGFGFF	TGTGCCTGGGGACAGGGGTTCGGGTTCTTC
-	TRBV7-8	-	TRBJ2-7	CASSPYETVSYEQYF	TGTGCCAGCAGCCCCTATGAGACGGTCTCCTACGAGCAGTACTTC
-	TRBV5-5	-	TRBJ2-7	CASSYGLPAYEQYF	TGTGCCAGCAGCTATGGACTTCCAGCCTACGAGCAGTACTTC
-	TRBV20-1	-	TRBJ1-1	CSATGDTEAFF	TGCAGTGCTACAGGGGACACTGAAGCTTTCTTT
-	TRBV4-3	-	TRBJ2-6	CASSQEGISTGANVLTF	TGCGCCAGCAGCCAAGAAGGGATATCTACTGGGGCCAACGTCCTGACTTTC
-	TRBV19	-	TRBJ1-2	CASSARETEETF	TGTGCCAGTAGTGCAAGAGAGACGGAGGAGACCTTC
TRBD2	TRBV7-3	-	TRBJ2-3	CASSGLAGVSDTQYF	TGTGCCAGCAGCGGGCTAGCGGGGGTTTCAGATACGCAGTATTTT
TRBD1	TRBV11-3	once	TRBJ1-1	CASSRDSLGTEAFF	TGTGCCAGCAGCCGGGACAGCCTCGGCACTGAAGCTTTCTTT
-	TRBV27	-	TRBJ2-5	CASSLDRETQYF	TGTGCCAGCAGTTTAGATCGGGAGACCCAGTACTTC
-	TRBV18	-	TRBJ2-6	CASSRQRISGANVLTF	TGTGCCAGCTCACGCCAAAGGATCTCTGGGGCCAACGTCCTGACTTTC
-	TRBV4-3	-	TRBJ1-6	CASASSYNSPLHF	TGCGCCAGCGCGAGCTCCTATAATTCACCCCTCCACTTT
TRBD2	TRBV20-1	-	TRBJ2-1	CSASGIMGLAGNSVQFF	TGCAGTGCTAGTGGGATCATGGGGCTAGCGGGGAACTCAGTCCAGTTCTTC
TRBD2	TRBV5-6	-	TRBJ2-1	CASSPYPAGDYNEQFF	TGTGCCAGCAGCCCTTATCCAGCGGGGGATTACAATGAGCAGTTCTTC
-	TRBV7-9	-	TRBJ1-1	CASSKLLGLHTEAFF	TGTGCCAGCAGCAAGCTCCTGGGACTCCACACTGAAGCTTTCTTT
-	TRBV18	-	TRBJ2-5	CASSRQETQYF	TGTGCCAGCTCACGCCAAGAGACCCAGTACTTC
-	TRBV6-5	-	TRBJ2-7	CASRTRDTYSYEQYF	TGTGCCAGCAGGACTCGGGACACCTACTCCTACGAGCAGTACTTC
-	TRBV3-1/TRBV3-2	-	TRBJ2-3	CASSLGSGVRATQYF	TGTGCCAGCAGCCTGGGGTCGGGGGTCCGTGCTACGCAGTATTTT
TRBD2	TRBV29-1	-	TRBJ2-7	CSVRRSGYEQYF	TGCAGCGTTCGACGTAGCGGGTACGAGCAGTACTTC
-	TRBV6-2/TRBV6-3	-	TRBJ1-4	CASSYPGSLGKLFF	TGTGCCAGCAGTTACCCCGGGTCATTAGGAAAACTGTTTTTT
-	TRBV6-6	-	TRBJ1-2	CASSSLEYGYTF	TGTGCCAGCAGTTCCCTAGAGTATGGCTACACCTTC
-	TRBV24-1	-	TRBJ2-1	CATSDSHFDEQFF	TGTGCCACCAGTGACTCCCACTTCGATGAGCAGTTCTTC
-	TRBV5-6	-	TRBJ2-7	CASSFGTHYEQYF	TGTGCCAGCAGCTTTGGGACCCACTACGAGCAGTACTTC
-	TRBV6-5	once	TRBJ1-5	CASRPALNQPQHF	TGTGCCAGCAGGCCAGCCCTCAATCAGCCCCAGCATTTT
-	TRBV5-8	-	TRBJ2-5	CASSLGQGYETQYF	TGTGCCAGCAGCTTGGGGCAGGGCTACGAGACCCAGTACTTC
-	TRBV3-1/TRBV3-2	-	TRBJ2-7	CASSQDRASYEQYF	TGTGCCAGCAGCCAAGACAGGGCTTCTTACGAGCAGTACTTC
TRBD2	TRBV29-1	-	TRBJ2-3	CTSGRGSSTDTQYF	TGCACAAGCGGGAGGGGATCTAGCACAGATACGCAGTATTTT
TRBD1	TRBV2	-	TRBJ1-2	CASSPRQGAGYTF	TGTGCCAGCAGTCCAAGACAGGGTGCTGGCTACACCTTC
-	TRBV7-2	-	TRBJ2-7	CASSLAQGNVGVYEQYF	TGTGCCAGCAGCTTAGCCCAGGGGAACGTTGGCGTCTACGAGCAGTACTTC
TRBD1	TRBV4-1	few	TRBJ1-2	CASSQDPQGVWNGYTF	TGCGCCAGCAGCCAAGATCCCCAGGGGGTATGGAATGGCTACACCTTC
-	TRBV27	-	TRBJ1-2	CASGAGNGYTF	TGTGCCAGCGGGGCGGGGAACGGCTACACCTTC
TRBD2	TRBV24-1	few	TRBJ2-7	CATSESGTSGIEQYF	TGTGCCACCAGTGAATCCGGGACTAGCGGAATCGAGCAGTACTTC
TRBD1	TRBV29-1	-	TRBJ1-2	CSVRDRPNYGYTF	TGCAGCGTAAGGGACAGGCCCAACTATGGCTACACCTTC
-	TRBV28	-	TRBJ1-5	CASLSAGLQPQHF	TGTGCCAGCCTGTCGGCAGGGTTACAGCCCCAGCATTTT
-	TRBV7-8	-	TRBJ1-1	CASSSRALNTEAFF	TGTGCCAGCAGCTCCCGGGCATTGAACACTGAAGCTTTCTTT
-	TRBV19	-	TRBJ1-5	CASSNMGSQPQHF	TGTGCCAGTAGTAATATGGGTAGTCAGCCCCAGCATTTT
-	TRBV5-4	few	TRBJ2-1	CASSLGGQLHNEQFF	TGTGCCAGCAGCTTGGGGGGCCAGCTTCACAATGAGCAGTTCTTC
-	TRBV11-1	-	TRBJ2-5	CASSWHEETQYF	TGTGCCAGCAGCTGGCACGAAGAGACCCAGTACTTC
-	TRBV30	-	TRBJ2-1	CAWSRPTYNEQFF	TGTGCCTGGAGCCGTCCGACCTATAATGAGCAGTTCTTC
-	TRBV11-3	-	TRBJ1-2	CASSCGYTF	TGTGCCAGCAGCTGTGGCTACACCTTC
TRBD1	TRBV7-9	-	TRBJ1-5	CASSLTGGNQPQHF	TGTGCCAGCAGCTTGACAGGGGGCAATCAGCCCCAGCATTTT
-	TRBV6-4	-	TRBJ1-3	CASSDSEGPICGNTIYF	TGTGCCAGCAGTGACAGTGAGGGCCCCATTTGTGGAAACACCATATATTTT
TRBD1	TRBV29-1	-	TRBJ2-3	CSVQGAVEDTQYF	TGCAGCGTGCAGGGGGCGGTCGAAGATACGCAGTATTTT
-	TRBV7-6	-	TRBJ1-1	CASSLTAQRNTEAFF	TGTGCCAGCAGCTTAACGGCACAGAGGAACACTGAAGCTTTCTTT
-	TRBV7-6	-	TRBJ2-7	CASSLVGYEQYF	TGTGCCAGCAGCTTAGTAGGGTACGAGCAGTACTTC
-	TRBV27	-	TRBJ2-7	CASKGTPASYEQYF	TGTGCCAGCAAGGGGACACCAGCCTCCTACGAGCAGTACTTC
TRBD1	TRBV2	-	TRBJ1-6	CASSRDRDSPLHF	TGTGCCAGCAGCCGGGACAGGGATTCACCCCTCCACTTT
-	TRBV4-1	-	TRBJ1-1	CASSQGVQGRTEAFF	TGCGCCAGCAGCCAGGGCGTACAGGGTAGGACTGAAGCTTTCTTT
TRBD1	TRBV15	-	TRBJ1-5	CATSRDRGQGKGSNQPQHF	TGTGCCACCAGCAGAGATCGGGGACAGGGAAAAGGAAGCAATCAGCCCCAGCATTTT
-	TRBV7-2	-	TRBJ2-5	CASTQAPGSKQETQYF	TGTGCCAGCACCCAGGCTCCCGGGTCAAAACAAGAGACCCAGTACTTC
-	TRBV7-2	few	TRBJ1-5	CASSLRGFPQPQHF	TGTGCCAGCAGCTTACGAGGTTTTCCTCAGCCCCAGCATTTT
-	TRBV28	-	TRBJ2-7	CASHGRFFYEQYF	TGTGCCAGCCATGGGCGTTTTTTCTACGAGCAGTACTTC
-	TRBV30	-	TRBJ2-4	CAWALSYLNIQYF	TGTGCCTGGGCCCTTTCCTACTTAAACATTCAGTACTTC